The 20 T cell receptor beta chains reported below all come from one sample, sequenced in a study of Ad26.COV2.S vaccination and SARS-CoV-2 variants. Treatment: approximately 18 received Ad26.COV2.S at low or high dose, single or two shots; 5 received placebo; per-sample allocation not given. The samples date from day 63 after the first vaccine or placebo injection. Libraries were prepared by immunoSEQ multiplex PCR; TCRdb keeps only in-frame clonotypes and omits some of them. The table shows a few hundred thousand clones, with over 75% occurring only once. The sample consisted of peripheral blood, taken in a trial of Ad26.COV2.S vaccine versus placebo. These receptors all stem from a person between 18 and 65 years old who received the Ad26.COV2.S COVID-19 vaccine or a placebo.

V gene TRBV5-6 combines with J gene TRBJ1-5; TRBD1 aligns across 9 bases. Looked up from germline, CDR1 is SGHDT and CDR2 is YYEEEE. The CDR3 totals 16 residues. V trimming: 4 bases; J trimming: 2 bases; junction bases outside the gene matches: 7. In DNA form, the CDR3 reads TGTGCCAGCAGCAGTAGACAGGGGGTTCGCAATCAGCCCCAGCATTTT. It translates to CASSSRQGVRNQPQHF.

This clone has only one observation. The rearrangement joins TRBV13 to TRBJ2-3; 11 bases map to TRBD2. In germline, CDR1 is PRHDT, CDR2 FYEKMQ (reference sequence). With V trimmed by 0 bases and J by 2 bases, 1 base remained unmatched. This CDR3 contains 16 residues. CDR3: CASSLGTSGATDTQYF. As DNA, the CDR3 is TGTGCCAGCAGCTTAGGGACTAGCGGGGCCACAGATACGCAGTATTTT.

The chain has TRBV7-2 and TRBJ2-3; 14 nucleotides agree with TRBD2. CDR1 SGHTA and CDR2 FQGNSA come from the germline V gene. The ends lost 5 bases at V and 2 bases at J; junction bases unmatched: 6. The CDR3 runs 17 residues. The CDR3 DNA sequence: TGTGCCAGCAGCCCGGGACTAGCGGGGGTGACCACAGATACGCAGTATTTT. Protein product: CASSPGLAGVTTDTQYF.

This clone was found once. J is TRBJ2-7 and V is TRBV3-1 (or the pseudogene TRBV3-2); D might be TRBD2 (6 bases). The CDR3 is 14 residues long. Between the trimmed V and J ends, which lost 4 bases and 4 bases, there was a span of 14 bases. Per germline, CDR1 LGHDT and CDR2 YNNKEL (reference sequence). The CDR3 sequence is CASSRLVLGYEQYF. The CDR3 nucleotides read TGTGCCAGCAGCCGACTAGTTTTGGGGTACGAGCAGTACTTC.

This clone was detected only once. The chain carries TRBV4-2 and TRBJ1-1; 8 nucleotides line up with TRBD1. V was clipped by 5 bases and J by 8 bases; unmatched bases: 19. Germline loops: CDR1 LGHNA, CDR2 YNFKEQ. CDR3 length: 17 amino acids. Here the CDR3 reads CASSLQGAQMSATEAFF. In nucleotides, the CDR3 is TGTGCCAGCAGCTTGCAGGGGGCGCAAATGTCGGCAACCGAAGCTTTCTTT.

The V call is TRBV6-6, the J call TRBJ2-1; tentatively, D is TRBD2 (7 bases). Germline lookup yields CDR1 MNHNY and CDR2 SVGAGI (reference sequence). The CDR3 has 15 amino acids. V was shortened by 2 bases and J by 7 bases, with 15 bases between the two germline ends. The CDR3, as DNA: TGTGCCAGCAGTTACGAGTGGGGGGGCGAGAATGAGCAGTTCTTC. Translated, it gives CASSYEWGGENEQFF.

The chain couples TRBV30 to TRBJ2-5, with D hard to call. The V and J ends lost 4 bases and 1 base respectively, with 4 bases between them. Germline assignment: CDR1 GTSNPN and CDR2 SVGIG (reference sequence). CDR3 length equals 11 residues. CDR3: CAWNGQETQYF. CDR3 DNA: TGTGCCTGGAACGGCCAAGAGACCCAGTACTTC.

The J gene is TRBJ2-3, the V gene TRBV7-2; possible D gene TRBD2, 5 bases. V was cut by 0 bases and J by 7 bases, with 14 bases left in between. The CDR3 has 15 residues. The germline V gene encodes CDR1 SGHTA and CDR2 FQGNSA. Written as DNA, the CDR3 is TGTGCCAGCAGCTTAGCTCGGGGAGTCGGAAATACGCAGTATTTT. Translation: CASSLARGVGNTQYF.

This rearrangement joins TRBV6-2 or TRBV6-3 to TRBJ2-7; 7 bases align to TRBD1. This CDR3 region has 14 residues. The V and J ends lost 3 bases and 4 bases, in that order; junction bases with no gene match: 6. Germline CDR1 is MNHEY and CDR2 is SVGEGT. CDR3 bases: TGTGCCAGCAGTTATAGGGACAGCCGTTACGAGCAGTACTTC. It yields the protein CASSYRDSRYEQYF.

The sample holds one count of this clone. Other nucleotide sequences from this sample produce the same CDR3. V usage is TRBV27 and J usage is TRBJ2-7; tentative D call: TRBD2 (5 bases). The germline V gene has CDR1 MNHEY and CDR2 SMNVEV (reference sequence). The CDR3 length is 12 residues. Trimming took 4 bases from V and 7 from J, leaving 11 bases between them. CDR3 coding DNA: TGTGCCAGCAGTTGGACTGGTGGGGAGCAGTACTTC. Amino acids: CASSWTGGEQYF.

As DNA, the CDR3 is TGTGCCAGCAGCACCACAGAAGCTAACTATGGCTACACCTTC. This encodes CASSTTEANYGYTF. The chain couples TRBV9 to TRBJ1-2, with D unresolved. The ends were cut back, 4 bases at V and 0 bases at J, with 10 bases in the middle. CDR3 length: 14 residues. Germline CDR1 is SGDLS and CDR2 is YYNGEE.

This chain connects TRBV13 to TRBJ2-5; D is uncertain. This CDR3 region has 13 residues. V was clipped by 1 base and J by 5 bases, with 8 bases between them. Germline loops: CDR1 PRHDT, CDR2 FYEKMQ (reference sequence). This chain's CDR3 is CASSLEGSETQYF. CDR3 bases: TGTGCCAGCAGCTTAGAGGGAAGCGAGACCCAGTACTTC.

This chain joins TRBV4-1 and TRBJ2-3, with 9 bases aligning to TRBD2. The CDR3 is made up of 16 amino acids. Germline CDR1 reads MGHRA; CDR2 reads YSYEKL. With V trimmed by 0 bases and J by 4 bases, 5 bases remained unmatched. CDR3: CASSQDAGGQADTQYF. CDR3 nucleotides: TGCGCCAGCAGCCAAGATGCGGGGGGGCAGGCAGATACGCAGTATTTT.

CDR3 in DNA: TGTGCCACCAGCAGTGGGACAGCGGCGTATCAGCCCCAGCATTTT. Residues: CATSSGTAAYQPQHF. The chain couples TRBV15 to TRBJ1-5; 7 bases are shared with TRBD1. V lost 3 bases and J lost 5; bases outside the gene matches: 7. Germline V gene sequence: CDR1 LNHNV, CDR2 YYDKDF (reference sequence). This CDR3 has 15 residues.

The V gene is TRBV5-1, the J gene TRBJ2-1, with 12 bases fitting TRBD2. The CDR3 loop spans 15 amino acids. Germline CDR1 and CDR2: SGHRS and YFSETQ. V trimming: 5 bases; J trimming: 2 bases; junction bases outside the gene matches: 2. The CDR3 sequence: CASSRTSGAYNEQFF. The CDR3 region has the DNA TGCGCCAGCAGTCGGACTAGCGGGGCCTACAATGAGCAGTTCTTC.

The V gene is TRBV6-5, the J gene TRBJ2-1; D may correspond to TRBD1 or TRBD2 (5 bases each). Germline CDR1 MNHEY, CDR2 SVGAGI. Deletions cut 6 bases from V and 0 bases from J, with 12 bases between. This CDR3 has 15 residues. DNA for the CDR3: TGTGCCAGCAGGTCCGGGACGACCTCCTACAATGAGCAGTTCTTC. Translated: CASRSGTTSYNEQFF.

The rearrangement joins TRBV5-4 to TRBJ1-4; D uncertain. Trimming pared 0 bases from V and 0 bases from J, leaving 9 bases between. The CDR3 extends over 16 amino acids. Germline V gene lookup returns CDR1 SGHNT and CDR2 YYREEE (reference sequence). The CDR3: CASSLGAGATNEKLFF. CDR3 sequence (DNA): TGTGCCAGCAGCTTGGGGGCAGGAGCAACTAATGAAAAACTGTTTTTT.

The chain couples TRBV10-3 to TRBJ2-3, with 8 bases identical to TRBD2. After removal of 3 bases from V and 1 base from J, the junction contained 3 bases not matched to a gene. The CDR3 totals 15 residues. From germline, CDR1 is ENHRY and CDR2 SYGVKD. CDR3 in amino acids: CAISDQAGGTDTQYF. The CDR3, as DNA: TGTGCCATCAGTGATCAAGCGGGGGGCACAGATACGCAGTATTTT.

This chain links TRBV4-2 with TRBJ2-3; D possibly corresponds to TRBD2 (6 bases). Germline CDR1 LGHNA, CDR2 YNFKEQ. Trimming took off 3 bases at V and 4 bases at J, with 14 bases between the two ends. The CDR3 consists of 15 residues. The CDR3 DNA sequence: TGTGCCAGCAGCCAGACCCCACGACTAGCAGATACGCAGTATTTT. This encodes CASSQTPRLADTQYF.

The V gene is TRBV4-1, the J gene TRBJ1-3; D unclear. The V end lost 1 base, the J end lost 14 bases, and 15 bases lay between the germline ends. CDR3 length: 13 amino acids. Germline V gene data show CDR1 as MGHRA and CDR2 as YSYEKL. CDR3 sequence reads: CASSQGSGRVLYF. The CDR3 coding sequence is TGCGCCAGCAGCCAAGGGAGTGGTAGGGTTTTATATTTT.